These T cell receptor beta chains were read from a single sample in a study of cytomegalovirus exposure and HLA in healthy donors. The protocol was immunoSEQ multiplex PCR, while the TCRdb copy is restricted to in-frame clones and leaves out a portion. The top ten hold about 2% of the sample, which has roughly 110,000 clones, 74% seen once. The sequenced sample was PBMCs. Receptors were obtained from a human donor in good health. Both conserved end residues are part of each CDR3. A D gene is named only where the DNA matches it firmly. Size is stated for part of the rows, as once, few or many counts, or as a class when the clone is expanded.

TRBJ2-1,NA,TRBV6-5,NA,TGTGCCAGCAGTTACTCGAGGGACACCCCGAATGAGCAGTTCTTC,CASSYSRDTPNEQFF
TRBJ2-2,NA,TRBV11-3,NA,TGTGCCAGCAGCTTGATAAGGGGGGGGAGGAACACCGGGGAGCTGTTTTTT,CASSLIRGGRNTGELFF
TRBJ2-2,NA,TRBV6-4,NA,TGTGCCAGCAGTGTCGGGGGGAACACCGGGGAGCTGTTTTTT,CASSVGGNTGELFF
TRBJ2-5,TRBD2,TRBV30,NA,TGTGCCTGGAGTACCAGCTGGCGGGGGGACCCCCGAGAGACCCAGTACTTC,CAWSTSWRGDPRETQYF
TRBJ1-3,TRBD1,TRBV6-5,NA,TGTGCCAGCAGTTACGGCGGGACAGGGGTCGGAAACACCATATATTTT,CASSYGGTGVGNTIYF
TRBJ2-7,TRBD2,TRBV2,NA,TGTGCCAGCAGAGGGACTAGCGGTAACTACGAGCAGTACTTC,CASRGTSGNYEQYF
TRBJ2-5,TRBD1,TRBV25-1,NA,TGTGCCAGCAGTGAAAGCTGGACAGGGGGCAGGGAGACCCAGTACTTC,CASSESWTGGRETQYF
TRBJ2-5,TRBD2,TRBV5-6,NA,TGTGCCAGCAGCTTCCTAGCGGTGAGGGAGACCCAGTACTTC,CASSFLAVRETQYF
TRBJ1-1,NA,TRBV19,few,TGTGCCAGCGGCGAGGGATGGACTGAAGCTTTCTTT,CASGEGWTEAFF
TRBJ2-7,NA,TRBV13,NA,TGTGCCAGCAGCCGCGCCCGGTACGAGCAGTACTTC,CASSRARYEQYF
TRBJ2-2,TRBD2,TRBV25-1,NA,TGTGCCAGCAGTGAGCGGGGGGGCGCCGGGGAGCTGTTTTTT,CASSERGGAGELFF
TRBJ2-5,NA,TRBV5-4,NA,TGTGCCAGCAGCTTGGGGGGACTCACTGTCCAAGAGACCCAGTACTTC,CASSLGGLTVQETQYF
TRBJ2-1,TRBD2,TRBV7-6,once,TGTGCCAGCAGCTTAGCTCCTAGCGGGAGGTACAATGAGCAGTTCTTC,CASSLAPSGRYNEQFF
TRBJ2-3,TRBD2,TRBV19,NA,TGTGCCAGTAGTGCTAGCGGGGGCACTAGCACAGATACGCAGTATTTT,CASSASGGTSTDTQYF
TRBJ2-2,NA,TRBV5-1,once,TGCGCCAGCAGCTTGGAGGGACACAACACCGGGGAGCTGTTTTTT,CASSLEGHNTGELFF
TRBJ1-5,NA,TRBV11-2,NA,TGTGCCAGCAGCTTAGGGCTAGCAGGTCAGCCCCAGCATTTT,CASSLGLAGQPQHF
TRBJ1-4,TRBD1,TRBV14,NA,TGTGCCAGCAGCCAAGCGGACAGGCTGAATGAAAAACTGTTTTTT,CASSQADRLNEKLFF
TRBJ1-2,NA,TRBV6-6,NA,TGTGCCAGCAGTTACTCAGGGGGTCTGGAGGACTATGGCTACACCTTC,CASSYSGGLEDYGYTF
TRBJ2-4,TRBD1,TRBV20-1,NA,TGCAGTGCGAGAACAGGGGGCAATCAGTACTTC,CSARTGGNQYF
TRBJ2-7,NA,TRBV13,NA,TGTGCCAGCAGCCGACGGACTTCCCACGAGCAGTACTTC,CASSRRTSHEQYF
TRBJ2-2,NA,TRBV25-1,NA,TGTGCCAGCAGCCGCGTCCGGGGTCACACCGGGGAGCTGTTTTTT,CASSRVRGHTGELFF
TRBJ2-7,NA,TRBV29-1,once,TGCAGCGTTGAAGATCGGCGCGAGGCTCCCTACGAGCAGTACTTC,CSVEDRREAPYEQYF
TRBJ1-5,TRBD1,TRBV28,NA,TGTGCCAGCAGCCAGGGACAGATAAGCAATCAGCCCCAGCATTTT,CASSQGQISNQPQHF
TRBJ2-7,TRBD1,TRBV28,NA,TGTGCCAGCAGTTGGGACAGGGCGAACTCCTACGAGCAGTACTTC,CASSWDRANSYEQYF
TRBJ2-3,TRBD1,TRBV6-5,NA,TGTGCCAGCAGTATTACGGGACAGGGGGCAGATACGCAGTATTTT,CASSITGQGADTQYF
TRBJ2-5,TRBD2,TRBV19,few,TGTGCCAGTAGTATTACTAGCGGGGGCGGGGAGACCCAGTACTTC,CASSITSGGGETQYF
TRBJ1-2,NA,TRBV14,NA,TGTGCCAGCAGCCTGCAGGCTAACTATGGCTACACCTTC,CASSLQANYGYTF
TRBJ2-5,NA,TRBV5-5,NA,TGTGCCAGCAGCTTCAAAGAGACCCAGTACTTC,CASSFKETQYF
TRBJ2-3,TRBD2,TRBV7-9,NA,TGTGCCAGCAGTTCCGGGACTAGCGGGGTTAGGACAGATACGCAGTATTTT,CASSSGTSGVRTDTQYF
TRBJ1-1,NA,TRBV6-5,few,TGTGCCAGCAGTTACACAGGGAACACTGAAGCTTTCTTT,CASSYTGNTEAFF
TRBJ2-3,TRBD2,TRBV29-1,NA,TGCAGCGACCTAGCGGGACCAGAAGATACGCAGTATTTT,CSDLAGPEDTQYF
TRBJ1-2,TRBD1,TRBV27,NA,TGTGCCAGCGGGATCCGACAGGGAGGCTACACCTTC,CASGIRQGGYTF
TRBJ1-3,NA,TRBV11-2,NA,TGTGCCAGCAGCCTCTTGAGGAGTCGTCGTGGAAACACCATATATTTT,CASSLLRSRRGNTIYF